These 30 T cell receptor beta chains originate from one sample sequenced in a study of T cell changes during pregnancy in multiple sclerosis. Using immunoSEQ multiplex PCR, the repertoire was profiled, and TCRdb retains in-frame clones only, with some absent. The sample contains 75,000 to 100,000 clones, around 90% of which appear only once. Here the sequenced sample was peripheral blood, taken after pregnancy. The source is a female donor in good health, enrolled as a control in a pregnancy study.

The CDR3 DNA is TGTGCCAGCAGTTTAGACGCAGGCTCCCACGAGCAGTTCTTC. Its protein is CASSLDAGSHEQFF. This chain uses TRBV28 with TRBJ2-1; D remains ambiguous. Germline loops: CDR1 MDHEN, CDR2 SYDVKM. The CDR3 is 14 residues long. V shed 2 bases and J shed 10 bases, with 15 bases lying between them.

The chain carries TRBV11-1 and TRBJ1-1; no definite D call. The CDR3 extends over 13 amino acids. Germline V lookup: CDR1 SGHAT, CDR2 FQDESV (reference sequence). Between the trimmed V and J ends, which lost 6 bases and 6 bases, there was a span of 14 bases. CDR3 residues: CASSQENRAEAFF. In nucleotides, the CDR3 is TGTGCCAGCAGTCAGGAAAATCGAGCTGAAGCTTTCTTT.

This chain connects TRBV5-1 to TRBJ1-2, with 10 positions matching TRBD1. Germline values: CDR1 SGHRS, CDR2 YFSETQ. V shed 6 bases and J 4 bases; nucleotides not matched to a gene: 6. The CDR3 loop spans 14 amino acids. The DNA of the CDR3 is TGCGCCAGCAACCGGGACAGGGGATCCTATGGCTACACCTTC. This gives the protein CASNRDRGSYGYTF.

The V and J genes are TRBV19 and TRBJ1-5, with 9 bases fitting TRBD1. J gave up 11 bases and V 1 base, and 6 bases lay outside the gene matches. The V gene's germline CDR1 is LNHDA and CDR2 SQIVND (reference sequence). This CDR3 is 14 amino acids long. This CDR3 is CASSIGRQGVSQHF. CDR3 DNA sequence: TGTGCCAGTAGTATAGGGAGACAGGGGGTGTCCCAGCATTTT.

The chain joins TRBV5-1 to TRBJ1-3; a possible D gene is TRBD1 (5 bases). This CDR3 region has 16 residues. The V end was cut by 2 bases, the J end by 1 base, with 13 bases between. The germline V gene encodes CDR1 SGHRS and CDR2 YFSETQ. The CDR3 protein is CASSFGAPNSGNTIYF. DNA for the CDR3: TGCGCCAGCAGCTTTGGGGCCCCAAATTCTGGAAACACCATATATTTT.

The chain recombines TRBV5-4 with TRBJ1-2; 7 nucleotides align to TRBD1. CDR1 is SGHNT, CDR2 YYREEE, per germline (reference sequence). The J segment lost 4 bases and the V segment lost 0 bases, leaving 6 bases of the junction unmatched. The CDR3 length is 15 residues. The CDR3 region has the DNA TGTGCCAGCAGCTTGGGACAGGGTGAACTCTATGGCTACACCTTC. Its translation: CASSLGQGELYGYTF.

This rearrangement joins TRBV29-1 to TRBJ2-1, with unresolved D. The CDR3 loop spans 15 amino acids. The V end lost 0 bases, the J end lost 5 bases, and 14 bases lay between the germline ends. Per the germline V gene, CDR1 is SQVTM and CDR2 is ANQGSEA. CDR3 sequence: CSVEDPSVPNNEQFF. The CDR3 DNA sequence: TGCAGCGTTGAAGATCCCAGTGTTCCAAACAATGAGCAGTTCTTC.

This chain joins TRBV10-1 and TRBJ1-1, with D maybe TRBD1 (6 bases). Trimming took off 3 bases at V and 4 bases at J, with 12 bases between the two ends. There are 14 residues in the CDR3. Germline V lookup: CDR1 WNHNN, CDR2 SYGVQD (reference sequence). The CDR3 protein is CASSDSTGSTEAFF. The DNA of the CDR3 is TGCGCCAGCAGTGATTCCACAGGGAGCACTGAAGCTTTCTTT.

In DNA, the CDR3 is TGTGCCAGCAGTGAACTTCTGTCGGGGGACACTGAAGCTTTCTTT. The encoded protein is CASSELLSGDTEAFF. The rearrangement links TRBV25-1 to TRBJ1-1, with a tentative D call TRBD1 (5 bases). This CDR3 is built from 15 residues. Germline CDR1 MGHDK, CDR2 SYGVNS. V was trimmed by 2 bases and J by 3 bases, leaving 13 bases between them.

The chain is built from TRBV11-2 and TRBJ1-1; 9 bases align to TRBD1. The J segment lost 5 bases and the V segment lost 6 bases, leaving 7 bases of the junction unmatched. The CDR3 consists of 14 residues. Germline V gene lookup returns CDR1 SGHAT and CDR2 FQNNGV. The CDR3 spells CASSWTGEGTEAFF. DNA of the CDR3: TGTGCCAGCAGTTGGACAGGGGAGGGGACTGAAGCTTTCTTT.

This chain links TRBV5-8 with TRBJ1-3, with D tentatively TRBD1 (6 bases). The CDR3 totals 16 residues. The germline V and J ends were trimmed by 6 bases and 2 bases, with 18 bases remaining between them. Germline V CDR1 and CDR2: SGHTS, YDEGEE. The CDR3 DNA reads TGTGCCAGCACCCAACCCACGACAGGAGCTGGAAACACCATATATTTT. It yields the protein CASTQPTTGAGNTIYF.

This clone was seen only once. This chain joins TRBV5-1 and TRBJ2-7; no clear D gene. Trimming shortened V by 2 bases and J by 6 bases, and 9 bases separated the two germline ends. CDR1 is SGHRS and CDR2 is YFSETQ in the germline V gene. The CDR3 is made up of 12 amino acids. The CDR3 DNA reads TGCGCCAGCAGCTTCCCCGCGGCCGAGCAGTACTTC. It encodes CASSFPAAEQYF.

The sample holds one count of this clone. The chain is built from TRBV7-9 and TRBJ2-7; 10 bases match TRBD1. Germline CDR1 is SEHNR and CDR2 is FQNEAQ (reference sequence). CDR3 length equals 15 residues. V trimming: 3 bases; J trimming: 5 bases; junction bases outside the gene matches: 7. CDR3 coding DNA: TGTGCCAGCAGCTTCGTCCAGACAGGGGGCGACGAGCAGTACTTC. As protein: CASSFVQTGGDEQYF.

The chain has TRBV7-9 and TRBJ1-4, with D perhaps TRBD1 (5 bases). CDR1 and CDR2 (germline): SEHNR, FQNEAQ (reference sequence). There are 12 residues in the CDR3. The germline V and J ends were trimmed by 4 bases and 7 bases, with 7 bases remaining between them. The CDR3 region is CASSSGGEKLFF. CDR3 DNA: TGTGCCAGCAGCTCCGGGGGTGAAAAACTGTTTTTT.

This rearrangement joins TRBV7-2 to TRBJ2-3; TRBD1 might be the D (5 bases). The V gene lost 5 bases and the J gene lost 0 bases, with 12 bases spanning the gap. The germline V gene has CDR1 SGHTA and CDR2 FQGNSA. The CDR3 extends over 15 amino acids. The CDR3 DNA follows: TGTGCCAGCAGCGTTCAAGGGGCTAGCACAGATACGCAGTATTTT. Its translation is CASSVQGASTDTQYF.

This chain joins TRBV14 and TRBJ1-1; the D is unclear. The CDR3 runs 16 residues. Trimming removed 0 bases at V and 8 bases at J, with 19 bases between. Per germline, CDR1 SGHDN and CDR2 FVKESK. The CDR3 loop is CASSQEYARSPEEAFF. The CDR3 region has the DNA TGTGCCAGCAGCCAAGAGTATGCCCGTTCCCCTGAGGAAGCTTTCTTT. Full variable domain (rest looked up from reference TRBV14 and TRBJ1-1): EAGVTQFPSHSVIEKGQTVTLRCDPISGHDNLYWYRRVMGKEIKFLLHFVKESKQDESGMPNNRFLAERTGGTYSTLKVQPAELEDSGVYFCASSQEYARSPEEAFFGQGTRLTVV.

DNA of the CDR3: TGTGCCAGTAGGTCGGGACAGAACAATCAGCCCCAGCATTTT. This translates into CASRSGQNNQPQHF. This chain connects TRBV19 to TRBJ1-5, with 7 bases that match TRBD1. The length of the CDR3 is 14 residues. The germline gives CDR1 LNHDA, CDR2 SQIVND (reference sequence). The V and J ends lost 6 bases and 3 bases, in that order; junction bases with no gene match: 5.

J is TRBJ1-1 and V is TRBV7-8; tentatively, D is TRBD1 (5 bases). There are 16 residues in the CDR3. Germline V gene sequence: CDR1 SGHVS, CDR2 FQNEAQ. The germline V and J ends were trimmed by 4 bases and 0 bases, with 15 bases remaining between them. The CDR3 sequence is CASSYDGAIMNTEAFF. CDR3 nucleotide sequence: TGTGCCAGCAGCTACGATGGGGCGATCATGAACACTGAAGCTTTCTTT.

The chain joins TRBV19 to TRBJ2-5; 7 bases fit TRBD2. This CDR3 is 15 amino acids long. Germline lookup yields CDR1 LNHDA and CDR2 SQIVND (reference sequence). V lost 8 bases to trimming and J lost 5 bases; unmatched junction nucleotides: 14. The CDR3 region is CASREAGPRRETQYF. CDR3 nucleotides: TGTGCCAGTCGAGAAGCGGGGCCCCGGAGGGAGACCCAGTACTTC.

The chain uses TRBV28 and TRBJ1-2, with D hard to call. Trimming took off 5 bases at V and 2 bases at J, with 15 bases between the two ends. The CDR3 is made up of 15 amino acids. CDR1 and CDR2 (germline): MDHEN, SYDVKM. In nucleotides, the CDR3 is TGTGCCAGCAGTCAATTTAGACTTCCCAACTATGGCTACACCTTC. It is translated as CASSQFRLPNYGYTF.

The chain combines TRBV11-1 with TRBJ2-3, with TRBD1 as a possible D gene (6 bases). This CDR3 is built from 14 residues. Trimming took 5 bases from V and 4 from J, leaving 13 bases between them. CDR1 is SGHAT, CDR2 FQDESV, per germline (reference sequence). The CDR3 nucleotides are TGTGCCAGCAGCATATCGGACAGATCAGATACGCAGTATTTT. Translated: CASSISDRSDTQYF.

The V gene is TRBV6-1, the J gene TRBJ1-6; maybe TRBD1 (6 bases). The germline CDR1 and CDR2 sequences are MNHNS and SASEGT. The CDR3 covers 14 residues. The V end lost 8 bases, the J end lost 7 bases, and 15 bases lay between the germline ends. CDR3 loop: CASGQTGGNSPLHF. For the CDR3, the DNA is TGTGCCAGCGGACAGACAGGAGGCAATTCACCCCTCCACTTT.

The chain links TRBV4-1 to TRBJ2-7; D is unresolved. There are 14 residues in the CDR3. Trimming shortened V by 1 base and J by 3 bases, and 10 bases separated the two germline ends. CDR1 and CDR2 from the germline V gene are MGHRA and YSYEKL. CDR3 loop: CASSQGHFGYEQYF. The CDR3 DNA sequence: TGCGCCAGCAGCCAAGGACATTTTGGCTACGAGCAGTACTTC.

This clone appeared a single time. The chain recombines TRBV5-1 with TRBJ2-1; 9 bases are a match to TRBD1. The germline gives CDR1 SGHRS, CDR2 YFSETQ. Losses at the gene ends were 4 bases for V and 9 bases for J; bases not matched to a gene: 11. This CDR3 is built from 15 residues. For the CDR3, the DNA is TGCGCCAGCAGCATGCCGGGACAGGGTTTTGGTGAGCAGTTCTTC. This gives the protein CASSMPGQGFGEQFF.

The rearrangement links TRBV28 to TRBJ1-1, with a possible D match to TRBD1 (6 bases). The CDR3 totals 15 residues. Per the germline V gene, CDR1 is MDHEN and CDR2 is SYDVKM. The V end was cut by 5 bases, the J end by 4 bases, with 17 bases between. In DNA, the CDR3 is TGTGCCAGCAGTCTTGGAGGGGGGGTGGGCACTGAAGCTTTCTTT. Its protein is CASSLGGGVGTEAFF.

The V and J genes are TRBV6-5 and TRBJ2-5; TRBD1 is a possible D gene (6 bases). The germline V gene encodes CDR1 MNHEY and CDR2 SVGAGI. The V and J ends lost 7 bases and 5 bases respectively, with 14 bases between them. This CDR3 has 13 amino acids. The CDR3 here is CASTQQGRETQYF. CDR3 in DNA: TGTGCCAGCACTCAACAGGGCCGGGAGACCCAGTACTTC.

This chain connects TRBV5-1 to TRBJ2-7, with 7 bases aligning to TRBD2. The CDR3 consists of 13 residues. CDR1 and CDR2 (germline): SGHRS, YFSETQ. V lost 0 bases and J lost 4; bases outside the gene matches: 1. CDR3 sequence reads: CASSLGEGYEQYF. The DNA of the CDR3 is TGCGCCAGCAGCTTGGGGGAGGGGTACGAGCAGTACTTC.

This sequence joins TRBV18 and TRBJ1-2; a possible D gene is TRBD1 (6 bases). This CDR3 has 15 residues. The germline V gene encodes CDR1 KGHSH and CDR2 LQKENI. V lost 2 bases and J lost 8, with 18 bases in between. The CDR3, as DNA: TGTGCCAGCTCACCAGCTTCAGGGGTACAGGAAGGCTACACCTTC. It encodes CASSPASGVQEGYTF.

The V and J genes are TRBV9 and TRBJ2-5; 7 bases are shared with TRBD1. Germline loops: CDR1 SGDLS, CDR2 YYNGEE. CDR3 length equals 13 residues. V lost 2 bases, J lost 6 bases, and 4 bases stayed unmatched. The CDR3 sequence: CASSVGDSKTQYF. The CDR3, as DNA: TGTGCCAGCAGCGTGGGGGACAGCAAGACCCAGTACTTC.

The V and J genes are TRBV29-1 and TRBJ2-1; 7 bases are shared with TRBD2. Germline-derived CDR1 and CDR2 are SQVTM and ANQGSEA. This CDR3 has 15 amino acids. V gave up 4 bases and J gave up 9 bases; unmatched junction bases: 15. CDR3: CSVAVGGVTNSEQFF. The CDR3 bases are TGCAGCGTTGCCGTGGGGGGGGTTACAAACAGTGAGCAGTTCTTC.